Presented here are 10 T cell receptor beta chains from one specimen sequenced in a study of CD8 T cells in Susac syndrome. Random hexamers served to reverse transcribe roughly 0.45 to 1 ug RNA. TCRdb re-called the immunoSEQ multiplex PCR reads through MiXCR, storing one row per CDR3 protein. This table has a few hundred thousand distinct CDR3 sequences, approximately 85% appearing once. Material for sequencing was CD8+ T cells from PBMCs. These receptors were collected from a human donor with multiple sclerosis.

The rearrangement joins TRBV15 to TRBJ2-2; TRBD2 is a possible D gene (5 bases). Germline CDR1 LNHNV, CDR2 YYDKDF (reference sequence). This CDR3 comprises 16 residues. Trimming removed 5 bases at V and 1 base at J, with 14 bases between. In nucleotides, the CDR3 is TGTGCCACCAGCGGTACTGCTAGCTTGAACACCGGGGAGCTGTTTTTT. Its translation is CATSGTASLNTGELFF.

The chain links TRBV6-1 to TRBJ2-7, with D perhaps TRBD2 (5 bases). The CDR3 is 15 amino acids. Germline V lookup: CDR1 MNHNS, CDR2 SASEGT. V gave up 2 bases and J gave up 0 bases, with 11 bases separating them. For the CDR3, the DNA is TGTGCCAGCAGTGAATACGGGGAGCCCTCCTACGAGCAGTACTTC. Residues: CASSEYGEPSYEQYF.

The rearrangement links TRBV29-1 to TRBJ2-7; D is unresolved. The germline V gene encodes CDR1 SQVTM and CDR2 ANQGSEA. V lost 0 bases to trimming and J lost 5 bases, with 5 bases between them. The CDR3 spans 11 residues. The CDR3 loop reads CSVEDADEQYF. DNA of the CDR3: TGCAGCGTTGAAGATGCAGACGAGCAGTACTTC.

This rearrangement joins TRBV20-1 to TRBJ1-1; D perhaps matches TRBD1 (5 bases). Trimming took off 1 base at V and 5 bases at J, with 14 bases between the two ends. There are 14 residues in the CDR3. CDR1 DFQATT and CDR2 SNEGSKA come from the germline V gene (reference sequence). In DNA, the CDR3 is TGCAGTGCTAGAGGCAGGGACCGGGGAACTGAAGCTTTCTTT. It specifies CSARGRDRGTEAFF.

The chain carries TRBV13 and TRBJ2-7; 9 nucleotides line up with TRBD1. Looked up from germline, CDR1 is PRHDT and CDR2 is FYEKMQ (reference sequence). With V trimmed by 3 bases and J by 0 bases, 6 bases remained unmatched. The CDR3 has 16 amino acids. CDR3 sequence reads: CASSLTGGSSSYEQYF. The CDR3 nucleotides are TGTGCCAGCAGCTTGACAGGGGGTTCAAGCTCCTACGAGCAGTACTTC.

The chain carries TRBV27 and TRBJ2-7; D is unclear. Germline CDR1 is MNHEY and CDR2 is SMNVEV (reference sequence). The length of the CDR3 is 14 residues. The germline V and J ends were trimmed by 3 bases and 5 bases, with 14 bases remaining between them. In DNA, the CDR3 is TGTGCCAGCAGTTTGCAGGAGCCTCCCGACGAGCAGTACTTC. Its protein product is CASSLQEPPDEQYF.

The J gene is TRBJ2-7, the V gene TRBV6-4; 10 bases agree with TRBD1. J was trimmed by 3 bases and V by 4 bases; bases with no gene match: 9. This CDR3 is 16 amino acids long. Germline V gene sequence: CDR1 MRHNA, CDR2 SNTAGT. This CDR3 is CASSGQGAPPVYEQYF. The CDR3 DNA reads as TGTGCCAGCAGTGGACAGGGGGCGCCCCCTGTCTACGAGCAGTACTTC.

The V gene is TRBV12-3 or TRBV12-4, the J gene TRBJ1-5; 10 bases match TRBD1. This CDR3 spans 17 amino acids. The J segment lost 4 bases and the V segment lost 6 bases, leaving 12 bases of the junction unmatched. The CDR3 DNA reads as TGTGCCAGCAGCCAACCGGACAGGGGGGGACCGAATCAGCCCCAGCATTTT. The encoded protein is CASSQPDRGGPNQPQHF.

V is TRBV27 and J is TRBJ2-5; 8 bases line up with TRBD2. The germline gives CDR1 MNHEY, CDR2 SMNVEV (reference sequence). The CDR3 runs 16 residues. Germline trimming cut 1 base from V and 1 base from J; bases unmatched to any gene: 5. Written as DNA, the CDR3 is TGTGCCAGCAGTTTATGGGTAGCGGGGCCCCAAGAGACCCAGTACTTC. Its translation is CASSLWVAGPQETQYF.

V and J are TRBV28 and TRBJ1-5; D call uncertain. This CDR3 comprises 15 residues. Germline V CDR1 and CDR2: MDHEN, SYDVKM. The V end was cut by 6 bases, the J end by 6 bases, with 18 bases between. CDR3: CASRPLGFLVQPQHF. CDR3 nucleotide sequence: TGTGCCAGCAGGCCTCTGGGTTTTCTTGTTCAGCCCCAGCATTTT.